The 23 T cell receptor beta chains given below trace back to one sample, sequenced in a study of T cell responses to AZD1222 COVID-19 vaccine. Repertoires were generated with immunoSEQ multiplex PCR, while TCRdb's copy carries only in-frame clones and drops some. This sample has about 92,000 clones, with approximately 91% found just once. The sample here was peripheral blood, taken on day 0 of AZD1222 vaccination. These receptors all stem from an adult in good health.

The chain uses TRBV19 and TRBJ1-6; tentatively, D is TRBD1 (5 bases). V lost 1 base and J lost 6, with 10 bases in between. Germline V gene lookup returns CDR1 LNHDA and CDR2 SQIVND (reference sequence). CDR3 length equals 15 residues. CDR3 amino acids: CASSIGQTPNSPLHF. The CDR3 coding sequence is TGTGCCAGTAGTATAGGACAGACACCTAATTCACCCCTCCACTTT.

The J gene is TRBJ1-5, the V gene TRBV4-1; D might be TRBD1 (5 bases). Germline V lookup: CDR1 MGHRA, CDR2 YSYEKL. Deletions cut 0 bases from V and 9 bases from J, with 18 bases between. The CDR3 has 16 residues. The CDR3 DNA reads as TGCGCCAGCAGCCAAGATCAAGGGTCAGGGCGGCCGCCCCAGCATTTT. This codes for CASSQDQGSGRPPQHF.

V usage is TRBV19 and J usage is TRBJ1-5; 8 positions agree with TRBD1. Germline V gene sequence: CDR1 LNHDA, CDR2 SQIVND (reference sequence). Trimming cost V 10 bases and J 6 bases; bases outside gene matches: 8. CDR3 length equals 13 residues. The CDR3 bases are TGTGCCACCACAGGGGGAGGAATTCAGCCCCAGCATTTT. Its translation is CATTGGGIQPQHF.

This chain links TRBV9 with TRBJ2-7; D may be TRBD2 (6 bases). The CDR3 runs to 16 residues. The V end lost 2 bases, the J end lost 5 bases, and 20 bases lay between the germline ends. Looked up from germline, CDR1 is SGDLS and CDR2 is YYNGEE. The CDR3 nucleotides read TGTGCCAGCAGCGTGGGCCCAGGCCAGGGCGGGGACGAGCAGTACTTC. It codes for CASSVGPGQGGDEQYF.

This clone has only a few counts. V is TRBV6-5 and J is TRBJ1-6; D is possibly TRBD1 (5 bases). Trimming removed 0 bases from V and 8 bases from J, with 11 bases in between. In germline, CDR1 is MNHEY, CDR2 SVGAGI. The CDR3 has 15 residues. CDR3 in DNA: TGTGCCAGCAGTTACTCGATCAGGGCCTATTCACCCCTCCACTTT. Its protein is CASSYSIRAYSPLHF.

This chain links TRBV2 with TRBJ2-7; 7 bases are a match to TRBD1. The germline CDR1 and CDR2 sequences are SNHLY and FYNNEI. CDR3 length: 13 amino acids. V was pared by 11 bases and J by 0 bases, with 7 bases of the junction left unmatched. CDR3 nucleotide sequence: TGTGCCGGCTCCGGGACAGCCTCCTACGAGCAGTACTTC. This gives the protein CAGSGTASYEQYF.

J is TRBJ2-3 and V is TRBV7-9, with unresolved D. The CDR3 consists of 12 residues. Germline loops: CDR1 SEHNR, CDR2 FQNEAQ (reference sequence). The V end was cut by 6 bases, the J end by 7 bases, with 11 bases between. CDR3 residues: CASSMTANTQYF. Here the CDR3 DNA reads TGTGCCAGCAGTATGACCGCTAATACGCAGTATTTT. Full variable domain (outside the CDR3, taken from reference TRBV7-9 and TRBJ2-3): DTGVSQNPRHKITKRGQNVTFRCDPISEHNRLYWYRQTLGQGPEFLTYFQNEAQLEKSRLLSDRFSAERPKGSFSTLEIQRTEQGDSAMYLCASSMTANTQYFGPGTRLTVL.

The chain couples TRBV7-9 to TRBJ1-4, with D maybe TRBD1 (6 bases). This CDR3 comprises 16 residues. The ends were cut back, 5 bases at V and 3 bases at J, with 16 bases in the middle. Germline V gene sequence: CDR1 SEHNR, CDR2 FQNEAQ (reference sequence). CDR3 sequence reads: CASSAGTGSPNEKLFF. Written as DNA, the CDR3 is TGTGCCAGCAGCGCCGGCACAGGGAGCCCTAATGAAAAACTGTTTTTT.

The chain uses TRBV7-2 and TRBJ1-3; 10 bases agree with TRBD1. V shed 5 bases and J 4 bases; nucleotides not matched to a gene: 8. This CDR3 region has 16 residues. Germline CDR1 is SGHTA and CDR2 is FQGNSA. The CDR3: CASSIRQGAKGNTIYF. In DNA, the CDR3 is TGTGCCAGCAGCATCCGACAGGGGGCGAAGGGAAACACCATATATTTT.

The chain couples TRBV10-3 to TRBJ2-3; the D call may be TRBD1 or TRBD2 (6 bases each). The length of the CDR3 is 12 residues. Trimming left V 10 bases short and J 2 bases short, with 10 bases between. Germline lookup yields CDR1 ENHRY and CDR2 SYGVKD. The CDR3, as DNA: TGTGCCAGCGGGACAAACACAGATACGCAGTATTTT. Amino acids: CASGTNTDTQYF.

The chain employs TRBV7-2 and TRBJ2-5; D gene unclear. V dropped 3 bases and J dropped 5 bases, with 10 bases sitting between them. The CDR3 is made up of 13 amino acids. The germline V gene has CDR1 SGHTA and CDR2 FQGNSA. Written as DNA, the CDR3 is TGTGCCAGCAGCTTGTTCACAGTTGAGACCCAGTACTTC. It encodes CASSLFTVETQYF. Full variable domain (remainder filled in from reference TRBV7-2 and TRBJ2-5): GAGVSQSPSNKVTEKGKDVELRCDPISGHTALYWYRQSLGQGLEFLIYFQGNSAPDKSGLPSDRFSAERTGGSVSTLTIQRTQQEDSAVYLCASSLFTVETQYFGPGTRLLVL.

The chain uses TRBV5-1 and TRBJ2-3; tentatively, D is TRBD2 (7 bases). Trimming removed 0 bases at V and 8 bases at J, with 13 bases between. CDR1 is SGHRS, CDR2 YFSETQ, per germline. CDR3 length: 14 amino acids. The CDR3 nucleotides read TGCGCCAGCAGCTTGGCGGGGGGCCAGGGTACGCAGTATTTT. Protein product: CASSLAGGQGTQYF.

The chain employs TRBV7-2 and TRBJ2-7, with TRBD1 matching 8 bases. CDR3 size: 15 residues. J lost 2 bases, V lost 2 bases, and 5 bases had no gene match. Germline-derived CDR1 and CDR2 are SGHTA and FQGNSA. In nucleotides, the CDR3 is TGTGCCAGCAGCTTATGGGGGACAGGCCCCTACGAGCAGTACTTC. Translation gives CASSLWGTGPYEQYF.

The chain is built from TRBV7-9 and TRBJ2-4, with a tentative D call TRBD2 (6 bases). The germline V gene encodes CDR1 SEHNR and CDR2 FQNEAQ (reference sequence). Trimming left V 5 bases short and J 0 bases short, with 17 bases between. The CDR3 has 17 residues. The CDR3 spells CASSQPEVGGAKNIQYF. In DNA form, the CDR3 reads TGTGCCAGCAGCCAGCCGGAGGTGGGGGGAGCCAAAAACATTCAGTACTTC.

The rearrangement joins TRBV6-1 to TRBJ1-5; D not certain. The CDR3 extends over 15 amino acids. V dropped 2 bases and J dropped 6 bases, with 14 bases sitting between them. Germline V lookup: CDR1 MNHNS, CDR2 SASEGT. CDR3 sequence reads: CASSERVTWGQPQHF. As DNA, the CDR3 is TGTGCCAGCAGTGAACGGGTGACGTGGGGTCAGCCCCAGCATTTT.

The chain employs TRBV6-6 and TRBJ1-6; tentatively, D is TRBD1 (6 bases). This CDR3 contains 15 residues. Per germline, CDR1 MNHNY and CDR2 SVGAGI (reference sequence). Trimming left V 10 bases short and J 2 bases short, with 15 bases between. The CDR3 region has the DNA TGTGCCACCCTCCCAGGGGAGGCCTATAATTCACCCCTCCACTTT. It yields the protein CATLPGEAYNSPLHF.

The CDR3 DNA is TGCGCCAGCAGCTCTACGGTTTTGGACACTGAAGCTTTCTTT. It encodes CASSSTVLDTEAFF. The chain carries TRBV5-1 and TRBJ1-1; D remains ambiguous. With 3 bases removed from V and 3 bases from J, the gap between germline ends came to 12 bases. This CDR3 is built from 14 residues. The germline V gene has CDR1 SGHRS and CDR2 YFSETQ.

The chain recombines TRBV7-2 with TRBJ1-2; D is possibly TRBD1 (6 bases). The CDR3 spans 16 residues. CDR1 and CDR2 (germline): SGHTA, FQGNSA. The ends were cut back, 3 bases at V and 4 bases at J, with 18 bases in the middle. CDR3 nucleotides: TGTGCCAGCAGCTTCGCCGGGACATTCCTAAGCTATGGCTACACCTTC. Protein: CASSFAGTFLSYGYTF.

The chain couples TRBV6-5 to TRBJ1-6; no firm D call. The CDR3 has 15 residues. CDR1 and CDR2 (germline): MNHEY, SVGAGI. V lost 2 bases, J lost 8 bases, and 13 bases lay in between. The CDR3 DNA is TGTGCCAGCAGTTACCTCGGACGGTGGGATTCACCCCTCCACTTT. Its protein product is CASSYLGRWDSPLHF.

V and J are TRBV5-1 and TRBJ1-2; 7 bases match TRBD1. V lost 0 bases and J lost 4; bases outside the gene matches: 6. Germline assignment: CDR1 SGHRS and CDR2 YFSETQ. This CDR3 is built from 15 residues. CDR3: CASSLVGAGGYGYTF. The CDR3, as DNA: TGCGCCAGCAGCTTGGTAGGGGCAGGGGGCTATGGCTACACCTTC. Complete variable domain (other parts from reference TRBV5-1 and TRBJ1-2): KAGVTQTPRYLIKTRGQQVTLSCSPISGHRSVSWYQQTPGQGLQFLFEYFSETQRNKGNFPGRFSGRQFSNSRSEMNVSTLELGDSALYLCASSLVGAGGYGYTFGSGTRLTVV.

The chain recombines TRBV15 with TRBJ1-2; D ambiguous. This CDR3 is built from 15 residues. CDR1 is LNHNV and CDR2 is YYDKDF in the germline V gene (reference sequence). Trimming left V 0 bases short and J 6 bases short, with 14 bases between. The CDR3 sequence is CATSRDRVDHDGYTF. The CDR3 region has the DNA TGTGCCACCAGCAGAGATCGAGTCGACCACGATGGCTACACCTTC.

The gene calls are TRBV5-5 and TRBJ2-1; D tentatively reads TRBD1 or TRBD2 (5 bases each). Per the germline V gene, CDR1 is SGHKS and CDR2 is YYEKEE (reference sequence). The CDR3 is 14 residues long. Trimming took 2 bases from V and 13 from J, leaving 19 bases between them. DNA of the CDR3: TGTGCCAGCAGCTTTCCGGGGCTGTTTGCCTTCCAGTTCTTC. Translated: CASSFPGLFAFQFF.

The chain joins TRBV30 to TRBJ2-2, with 8 bases aligning to TRBD1. The trim removed 2 bases at V and 4 bases at J, leaving 6 bases unmatched. Germline V gene data show CDR1 as GTSNPN and CDR2 as SVGIG (reference sequence). The CDR3 totals 15 residues. The DNA of the CDR3 is TGTGCCTGGAGTAGGCAGGGGGCAGGCACCGGGGAGCTGTTTTTT. Its protein is CAWSRQGAGTGELFF.